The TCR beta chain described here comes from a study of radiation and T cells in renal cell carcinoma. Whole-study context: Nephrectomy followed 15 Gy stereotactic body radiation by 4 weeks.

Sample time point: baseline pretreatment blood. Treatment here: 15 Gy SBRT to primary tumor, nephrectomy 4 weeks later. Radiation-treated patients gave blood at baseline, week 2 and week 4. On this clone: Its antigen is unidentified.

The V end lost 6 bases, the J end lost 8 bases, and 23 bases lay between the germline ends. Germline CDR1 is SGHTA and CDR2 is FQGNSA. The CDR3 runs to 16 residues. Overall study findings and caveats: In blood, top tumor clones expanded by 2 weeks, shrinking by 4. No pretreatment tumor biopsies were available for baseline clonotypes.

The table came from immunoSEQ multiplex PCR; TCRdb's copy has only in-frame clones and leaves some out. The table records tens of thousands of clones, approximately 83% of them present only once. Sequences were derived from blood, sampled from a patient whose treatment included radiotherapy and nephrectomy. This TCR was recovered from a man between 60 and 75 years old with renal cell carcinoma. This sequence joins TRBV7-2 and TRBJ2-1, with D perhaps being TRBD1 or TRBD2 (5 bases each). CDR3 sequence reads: CASRRSTGPTGDEQFF. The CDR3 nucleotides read TGTGCCAGCAGAAGAAGTACGGGGCCTACGGGCGATGAGCAGTTCTTC.